Included here is one TCR beta chain sequence, with context. Its antigen is as yet unknown. Profiling relied on immunoSEQ multiplex PCR, and the TCRdb table lists in-frame clones only, not all of them. The repertoire includes around 28,000 clones, around 81% of them detected once, and roughly 29% sits in the top ten. The data were taken from a study of lymphopenia after photon versus proton radiotherapy. General observations from the study: Only patients who died were analyzed for survival; proton advantage is unproven.

Trimming left V 4 bases short and J 7 bases short, with 13 bases between. The CDR3 is 12 residues long. Germline CDR1 GTSNPN, CDR2 SVGIG (reference sequence). This sequence joins TRBV30 and TRBJ1-2; TRBD1 is a possible D gene (6 bases). The specimen was peripheral blood, collected from a patient treated with photon-based radiotherapy. The TCR was taken from a man aged 50-59 years with gastric cancer. The CDR3, as DNA: TGTGCCTGGAAAACAGGGAAGTCTGGCTACACCTTC. Translated: CAWKTGKSGYTF. Complete variable domain (other parts from reference TRBV30 and TRBJ1-2): SQTIHQWPATLVQPVGSPLSLECTVEGTSNPNLYWYRQAAGRGLQLLFYSVGIGQISSEVPQNLSASRPQDRQFILSSKKLLLSDSGFYLCAWKTGKSGYTFGSGTRLTVV.